What follows is one TCR beta chain and its context. The sample belongs to a study of blood T cells in healthy people across ages. J was trimmed by 0 bases and V by 0 bases; bases with no gene match: 3. The CDR3 loop spans 17 amino acids. Sample-barcoded 5' priming and a J-beta primer mix drove a second PCR of about 7 to 11 cycles. One entry per CDR3 protein, called by TCRdb with MiXCR from the 5' RACE reads. Counted here are about 760,000 distinct CDR3 sequences, roughly three fifths occurring once; the ten biggest clones make up roughly 24%. The chain has TRBV12-3 or TRBV12-4 and TRBJ2-1, with 9 nucleotides matching TRBD2. The sequenced material came from blood. This TCR was sampled from a man aged 35-49 years in good health. CDR3: CASSLALGLASYNEQFF. For the CDR3, the DNA is TGTGCCAGCAGTTTAGCGCTGGGACTAGCCTCCTACAATGAGCAGTTCTTC.